Listed below are T cell receptor beta chains from one sample, sequenced in a study of blood T cell repertoires in COVID-19. Generated by immunoSEQ multiplex PCR, the TCRdb table keeps only in-frame clones and is missing some. The sample carries about 98,000 clones, roughly 82% recorded once. The sequenced sample was peripheral blood. These TCRs come from a man aged 65 to 79 with active or convalescent COVID-19. CDR3s include the opening cysteine and the closing phenylalanine or tryptophan. A D gene is named only where the DNA matches it firmly. Not all rows give a size; the values are once, few, many and, for expanded clones, a class.

abundance	d_gene	j_gene	v_gene	CDR3aa	CDR3nt
NA	TRBD2	TRBJ2-3	TRBV2	CASSGVWTSGGPTPDTQYF	TGTGCCAGCAGTGGCGTATGGACTAGCGGGGGGCCGACGCCGGATACGCAGTATTTT
NA	NA	TRBJ1-5	TRBV6-6	CASSPREQPQHF	TGTGCCAGCAGTCCTCGGGAGCAGCCCCAGCATTTT
NA	NA	TRBJ1-3	TRBV30	CAWSQDRTSGNTIYF	TGTGCCTGGAGCCAAGACAGAACGTCAGGAAACACCATATATTTT
once	TRBD2	TRBJ2-1	TRBV30	CAWSVLAGGQFF	TGTGCCTGGAGTGTACTAGCGGGGGGGCAGTTCTTC
NA	NA	TRBJ1-2	TRBV15	CATSREYRANYGYTF	TGTGCCACCAGCAGAGAATACAGGGCTAACTATGGCTACACCTTC
NA	TRBD1	TRBJ2-7	TRBV6-5	CASSYSRTGAHEQYF	TGTGCCAGCAGTTACTCCCGGACAGGGGCCCACGAGCAGTACTTC
NA	NA	TRBJ1-2	TRBV5-6	CASSPRGRDVYGYTF	TGTGCCAGCAGCCCCAGGGGTAGAGATGTCTATGGCTACACCTTC
NA	NA	TRBJ2-1	TRBV7-3	CASSLANEQFF	TGTGCCAGCAGCCTAGCGAATGAGCAGTTCTTC
NA	NA	TRBJ2-2	TRBV5-1	CASRPERGVTGELFF	TGCGCCAGCAGACCAGAAAGGGGTGTCACCGGGGAGCTGTTTTTT
NA	NA	TRBJ2-6	TRBV5-4	CASSQSNEGGSGANVLTF	TGTGCCAGCAGCCAATCTAACGAAGGGGGTTCTGGGGCCAACGTCCTGACTTTC
NA	NA	TRBJ2-3	TRBV7-2	CASSLSGFSTDTQYF	TGTGCCAGCAGCTTATCGGGGTTTAGCACAGATACGCAGTATTTT
NA	TRBD1	TRBJ2-3	TRBV6-5	CASSFPGTGGADTQYF	TGTGCCAGCAGTTTTCCCGGGACAGGGGGCGCGGATACGCAGTATTTT
once	TRBD1	TRBJ2-6	TRBV29-1	CSVEGQSSGANVLTF	TGCAGCGTTGAGGGACAGAGCTCTGGGGCCAACGTCCTGACTTTC
NA	NA	TRBJ1-5	TRBV4-1	CASSPNTGVYSNQPQHF	TGCGCCAGCAGCCCAAATACCGGGGTCTATAGCAATCAGCCCCAGCATTTT
NA	NA	TRBJ2-7	TRBV5-4	CASSVQGRYEQYF	TGTGCCAGCAGTGTACAGGGTAGGTACGAGCAGTACTTC
NA	NA	TRBJ2-2	TRBV5-1	CASSLQGGMNTGELFF	TGCGCCAGCAGCTTACAGGGAGGGATGAACACCGGGGAGCTGTTTTTT
NA	NA	TRBJ2-7	TRBV11-3	CASSLRSVTYEQYF	TGTGCCAGCAGCTTACGGAGCGTTACCTACGAGCAGTACTTC
NA	NA	TRBJ1-1	TRBV12-3/TRBV12-4	CASSFQWGGEAFF	TGTGCCAGCAGTTTCCAGTGGGGAGGTGAAGCTTTCTTT
NA	TRBD1	TRBJ1-2	TRBV19	CASSPRTGSHYGYTF	TGTGCCAGTAGCCCCAGGACAGGGTCTCACTATGGCTACACCTTC
NA	NA	TRBJ1-5	TRBV12-3/TRBV12-4	CASRVGFNQPQHF	TGTGCCAGCAGGGTTGGCTTCAATCAGCCCCAGCATTTT
NA	TRBD1	TRBJ2-7	TRBV5-6	CASSLGWKDRGIEQYF	TGTGCCAGCAGCTTGGGGTGGAAGGACAGGGGCATCGAGCAGTACTTC
once	NA	TRBJ2-5	TRBV7-6	CASSLYRETQYF	TGTGCCAGCAGCTTATACAGAGAGACCCAGTACTTC